This TCR beta chain is from a study of blood T cell repertoires in COVID-19. As originally analysed: For nucleated cells, counts were estimated from reference gene primer amplification. Method: immunoSEQ multiplex PCR; TCRdb's copy keeps in-frame clones and lacks some. The DNA gave D and trimming, while V, J and clone size come from that table. The table records a few hundred thousand clones, around nine tenths of them present only once. V was shortened by 2 bases and J by 4 bases, with 12 bases between the two germline ends. The CDR3 is made up of 16 amino acids. From germline, CDR1 is MNHEY and CDR2 SVGAGI.

The material sequenced was peripheral blood. The receptor was derived from a man in his sixties who had recovered from COVID-19. The rearrangement joins TRBV6-5 to TRBJ1-6, with D possibly matching TRBD1 (6 bases). In nucleotides, the CDR3 is TGTGCCAGCAGTTACGATGGACAGTTTTATAATTCACCCCTCCACTTT. It encodes CASSYDGQFYNSPLHF.